Listed below are T cell receptor beta chains from one sample, sequenced in a study of blood T cells in healthy people across ages. In TCRdb, the 5' RACE reads were re-called with MiXCR into one record per CDR3 protein. The data show over a million distinct CDR3 sequences, less than 50% seen once. Sequences were obtained from blood. Receptors were obtained from a woman aged 55 to 70 in good health. Both conserved end residues are part of each CDR3. D genes are given only for firm matches. Rows may omit the clone size; those that give it use once, few, many or a size class.

>TRBV20-1|TRBD2|few|TRBJ2-7
CSASVGLAGYEQYF
TGCAGTGCTAGTGTGGGACTAGCGGGCTACGAGCAGTACTTC
>TRBV25-1|TRBD2|few|TRBJ2-7
CASSESAGAGYSAYEQYF
TGTGCCAGCAGTGAATCGGCGGGAGCAGGCTATTCCGCTTACGAGCAGTACTTC
>TRBV10-3|-|-|TRBJ2-3
CATWARQDYTDTQYF
TGTGCCACCTGGGCGAGGCAGGATTACACAGATACGCAGTATTTT
>TRBV11-2|TRBD2|few|TRBJ2-7
CASSLEASGASYEQYF
TGTGCCAGCAGCTTAGAGGCTAGCGGGGCCTCCTACGAGCAGTACTTC
>TRBV27|TRBD2|-|TRBJ2-3
CASSLAPTSGRADTQYF
TGTGCCAGCAGTTTAGCCCCGACTAGCGGGAGGGCAGATACGCAGTATTTT
>TRBV5-1|-|few|TRBJ2-6
CASSSSDVAGSGANVLTF
TGCGCCAGCAGCTCTAGCGACGTGGCCGGCTCTGGGGCCAACGTCCTGACTTTC
>TRBV20-1|TRBD1|-|TRBJ1-1
CSASGTGDIRTEAFF
TGCAGTGCTTCCGGGACAGGGGACATTAGGACTGAAGCTTTCTTT
>TRBV5-6|-|-|TRBJ2-1
CASSFPSGVNEQFF
TGTGCCAGCAGCTTCCCGTCCGGCGTGAATGAGCAGTTCTTC
>TRBV5-5|TRBD2|few|TRBJ2-4
CASSFNNGRQNIQYF
TGTGCCAGCAGCTTTAATAACGGGAGGCAAAACATTCAGTACTTC
>TRBV20-1|-|-|TRBJ2-7
CSARVWDPRSYEQYF
TGCAGTGCTAGAGTTTGGGACCCAAGATCCTACGAGCAGTACTTC
>TRBV7-9|-|few|TRBJ2-7
CASSHRASSYEQYF
TGTGCCAGCAGCCACCGGGCCAGCTCCTACGAGCAGTACTTC
>TRBV29-1|-|-|TRBJ2-5
CSVAPGQETQYF
TGCAGCGTTGCTCCCGGCCAAGAGACCCAGTACTTC
>TRBV7-9|-|-|TRBJ1-1
CASRRGGPSNTEAFF
TGTGCCAGCCGACGTGGGGGGCCTTCGAACACTGAAGCTTTCTTT
>TRBV20-1|-|few|TRBJ1-2
CSASGGDYGYTF
TGCAGTGCTAGCGGGGGGGATTATGGCTACACCTTC
>TRBV3-1|-|-|TRBJ1-2
CASSQDNEGLTF
TGTGCCAGCAGCCAAGATAACGAAGGGCTCACCTTC
>TRBV11-1|TRBD1|once|TRBJ2-1
CASSLTGDYNEQFF
TGTGCAAGCAGTCTAACAGGGGATTACAATGAGCAGTTCTTC
>TRBV5-1|TRBD2|-|TRBJ2-1
CASSLPERRERSYNEQFF
TGCGCCAGCAGCCTCCCGGAAAGGCGGGAGCGCTCCTACAATGAGCAGTTCTTC
>TRBV29-1|TRBD1|-|TRBJ2-5
CSVGLRTGTNEQYF
TGCAGCGTGGGATTGAGGACAGGGACCAATGAGCAGTACTTC
>TRBV7-2|-|many|TRBJ2-7
CASSLAGTSAYEQYF
TGTGCCAGCAGCTTAGCCGGGACTTCGGCCTACGAGCAGTACTTC
>TRBV15|TRBD1|few|TRBJ2-1
CATSREWEPRDRDYNEQFF
TGTGCCACCAGCAGAGAATGGGAGCCCCGGGACAGGGACTACAATGAGCAGTTCTTC
>TRBV11-2|-|few|TRBJ2-5
CASSSAGTPQETQYF
TGTGCCAGCAGCTCAGCCGGGACCCCGCAAGAGACCCAGTACTTC
>TRBV5-1|TRBD1|-|TRBJ1-1
CASSSSGTGTEAFF
TGCGCCAGCAGTTCATCCGGGACAGGGACTGAAGCTTTCTTT
>TRBV6-1|-|-|TRBJ2-4
CASSEARINIQYF
TGTGCCAGCAGTGAAGCCCGGATCAACATTCAGTACTTC
>TRBV27|-|few|TRBJ2-3
CASSLYLPRGTDTQYF
TGTGCCAGCAGTTTATACTTACCGAGGGGCACAGATACGCAGTATTTT
>TRBV24-1|TRBD1|few|TRBJ2-7
CAPRDSAYEQYF
TGTGCCCCCCGGGACAGCGCCTACGAGCAGTACTTC
>TRBV6-2/TRBV6-3|-|few|TRBJ1-2
CASNPLSNGPVYGYTF
TGTGCCAGCAATCCCTTATCCAACGGGCCGGTCTATGGCTACACCTTC
>TRBV19|TRBD1|-|TRBJ2-7
CASSEGGQGTYEQYF
TGTGCCAGTAGTGAGGGGGGACAGGGAACCTACGAGCAGTACTTC
>TRBV10-1|TRBD1|-|TRBJ2-7
CASSPLDRGWGVYEQYF
TGCGCCAGCAGTCCCCTGGACAGGGGATGGGGTGTCTACGAGCAGTACTTC
>TRBV7-8|-|-|TRBJ2-1
CASSLLQGPLHDEQFF
TGTGCCAGCAGCTTACTGCAGGGTCCCCTTCACGATGAGCAGTTCTTC
>TRBV14|-|few|TRBJ2-1
CASSHLPMERGEQFF
TGTGCCAGCAGCCACCTCCCTATGGAACGGGGTGAGCAGTTCTTC
>TRBV11-1|-|-|TRBJ2-5
CASSLEGTRQETQYF
TGTGCCAGCAGCTTAGAAGGGACACGTCAAGAGACCCAGTACTTC
>TRBV6-2/TRBV6-3|-|once|TRBJ1-2
CASSYPGAGSNYGYTF
TGTGCCAGCAGTTACCCGGGTGCAGGGTCTAACTATGGCTACACCTTC
>TRBV20-1|-|many|TRBJ2-7
CSAREARGAMEQYF
TGCAGTGCTAGAGAGGCTAGGGGGGCTATGGAGCAGTACTTC
>TRBV28|-|-|TRBJ1-2
CASTVAGELSYTF
TGTGCCAGCACGGTGGCAGGGGAACTGAGCTACACCTTC
>TRBV7-8|-|few|TRBJ2-5
CASSFIPRETQYF
TGTGCCAGCAGCTTTATACCGCGAGAGACCCAGTACTTC
>TRBV20-1|-|-|TRBJ2-1
CSAREGGAGEQFF
TGCAGTGCACGAGAGGGGGGGGCTGGGGAGCAGTTCTTC
>TRBV2|-|many|TRBJ2-7
CASSAGLSYEQYF
TGTGCCAGCAGCGCGGGACTCTCCTACGAGCAGTACTTC
>TRBV7-2|-|many|TRBJ2-7
CASSLYSTSYEQYF
TGTGCCAGCAGCTTATACTCCACCTCCTACGAGCAGTACTTC
>TRBV13|TRBD1|few|TRBJ1-5
CASSSSTGGSQPQHF
TGTGCCAGCAGCTCCTCGACAGGGGGAAGTCAGCCCCAGCATTTT
>TRBV20-1|TRBD2|-|TRBJ2-7
CRAGLAGSYEQYF
TGCAGGGCCGGACTAGCGGGATCCTACGAGCAGTACTTC
>TRBV5-1|-|-|TRBJ2-2
CASSFGGKNTGELFF
TGCGCCAGCAGCTTTGGGGGGAAGAACACCGGGGAGCTGTTTTTT
>TRBV29-1|TRBD1|many|TRBJ2-7
CSVVTTGATYEQYF
TGCAGCGTTGTAACAACAGGGGCCACCTACGAGCAGTACTTC
>TRBV27|-|few|TRBJ2-5
CASSRKPTGNQEPRYF
TGTGCCAGCAGTCGTAAGCCTACAGGGAATCAGGAGCCCCGGTACTTC
>TRBV10-3|TRBD2|-|TRBJ2-1
CAISGLAGVHEQFF
TGTGCCATCAGTGGACTAGCGGGAGTACATGAGCAGTTCTTC
>TRBV2|TRBD1|-|TRBJ1-6
CASSEGLLGQLYSPLHF
TGTGCCAGCAGTGAAGGGCTTCTGGGACAGTTATATTCACCCCTCCACTTT
>TRBV28|TRBD2|-|TRBJ2-7
CASSFWAGDYNEQYF
TGTGCCAGCAGTTTCTGGGCGGGGGATTACAATGAGCAGTACTTC
>TRBV20-1|TRBD2|-|TRBJ2-1
CSAMGRLAGPGAEQFF
TGCAGTGCTATGGGGAGGCTAGCGGGGCCCGGGGCTGAGCAGTTCTTC
>TRBV11-1|TRBD2|once|TRBJ2-3
CASEGLAVTDTQYF
TGTGCCAGCGAAGGACTAGCGGTTACAGATACGCAGTATTTT